Listed below are T cell receptor beta chains from one sample, sequenced in a study of human T cells and chemical hapten exposure. TCRdb redid the calling of the RACE reads with MiXCR, one entry per CDR3 protein. The sample carries about 84,000 distinct CDR3 sequences, about 10% recorded once. The specimen was whole blood, collected in connection with sensitization to the hapten diphenylcyclopropenone (DPC). These receptors were collected from a woman between 45 and 60 years old with alopecia areata. Some clones in this sample may be carry-over from other donors' samples. Both conserved end residues are trimmed from each CDR3. Not all rows give a size; the values are once, few, many and, for expanded clones, a class.

length,J,V,size,CDR3
13,TRBJ2-5,TRBV20-1,many,SARSLAEAQETQY
18,TRBJ2-1,TRBV4-3,-,ASSQVLPSGSGNSYNEQF
11,TRBJ2-3,TRBV29-1,many,SVFSGRTDTQY
10,TRBJ2-7,TRBV20-1,-,SAKALSYEQY
13,TRBJ1-5,TRBV11-3,-,ASSLGSPDNQPQH
10,TRBJ1-2,TRBV7-9,few,ASRRGSGGYT
12,TRBJ2-2,TRBV20-1,many,SARKAGNTGELF
13,TRBJ1-1,TRBV18,many,ASSLSGPQEGQAF
12,TRBJ2-1,TRBV7-8,few,ASSTGTLADEQF
10,TRBJ1-1,TRBV3-1,few,ASSRVDTEAF
13,TRBJ1-2,TRBV29-1,few,SVEDFTVSNYGYT
9,TRBJ2-3,TRBV12-3/TRBV12-4,-,ASAGTDTQY
11,TRBJ2-3,TRBV18,few,ASSPLGRDTQY
12,TRBJ2-2,TRBV7-2,many,ASRILAGPGELF
12,TRBJ1-1,TRBV4-2,many,ASSQVITGAEAF
12,TRBJ1-2,TRBV25-1,many,ASSAGQGHKGYT
11,TRBJ2-3,TRBV3-1,-,ASSQVGGNTQY
14,TRBJ2-5,TRBV9,many,ASSASTSVYQETQY
15,TRBJ2-7,TRBV3-1,-,ASSHGYLRETRYEQY
13,TRBJ2-5,TRBV7-2,-,ASSLLTGEKETQY
13,TRBJ2-3,TRBV28,few,ASSPSASWTDTQY
13,TRBJ2-7,TRBV9,-,ASSGNRIGQSEQY
10,TRBJ2-1,TRBV7-2,-,ASSAQRDRLF
13,TRBJ2-7,TRBV11-2,-,ASSLASGRGPEQY
12,TRBJ1-6,TRBV6-4,few,ASSAGRNNSPLH
11,TRBJ2-2,TRBV29-1,-,SVEEGRFGELF
11,TRBJ2-5,TRBV6-1,few,ASSSGLWETQY
13,TRBJ2-6,TRBV5-1,-,ASSPVATGANVLT
11,TRBJ1-1,TRBV12-3/TRBV12-4,few,ASSLVMNTEAF
13,TRBJ2-1,TRBV29-1,-,SVGDGTVKYNEQF
15,TRBJ1-6,TRBV4-1,many,ASSQDMQAYYNSPLH